This section outlines one TCR beta chain sequence together with its context. Its antigen is not known. This CDR3 spans 13 amino acids. Trimming shortened V by 4 bases and J by 5 bases, and 12 bases separated the two germline ends. Germline V CDR1 and CDR2: SGHRS, YFSETQ. The assay was immunoSEQ multiplex PCR, and TCRdb's table has in-frame clones only and misses some. The sample lists about 36,000 clones; roughly 94% were seen once. The data originate from a study of graft-versus-host responses after intestinal transplantation. Sequenced material: unstimulated CD4+ T cells sorted from spleen or lymph node cells, taken before transplant. The V and J genes are TRBV5-1 and TRBJ2-5, with D possibly TRBD2 on 6 matching bases. The source is a human donor who was the organ donor for an intestinal transplant. The CDR3 is CASSALATETQYF. Here the CDR3 DNA reads TGCGCCAGCAGCGCACTAGCAACGGAGACCCAGTACTTC.